The T cell receptor beta chain described here comes from a study of cytomegalovirus exposure and HLA in healthy donors. Study results and caveats: An analysis that was carried out later associated 15,000 to 20,000 TCR beta sequences with HLA alleles at 0.05 false discovery rate. As a later analysis revealed, the rate of TCR association differed by HLA locus, with DRB1 most and HLA-C fewest. In vitro work confirmed that a few CMV-associated chains recognize CMV antigens.

Researchers ran the PCR with 60 Vbeta and 13 Jbeta primers. The data were produced by immunoSEQ multiplex PCR, yet TCRdb's version contains in-frame clones alone and is incomplete. The sample records around 110,000 clones, 65% being singletons. This CDR3 comprises 12 residues. V was shortened by 5 bases and J by 7 bases, with 11 bases between the two germline ends. CDR1 is MNHNS, CDR2 SASEGT, per germline. This clone was detected a few times. The antigen is undetermined. Source material: PBMCs. This sequence originates from a woman aged 40-49 years in good health and CMV-seropositive. The chain recombines TRBV6-1 with TRBJ1-2, with D uncertain. The CDR3 reads CASSQAARGYTF. In nucleotides, the CDR3 is TGTGCCAGCAGTCAGGCTGCCCGTGGCTACACCTTC.